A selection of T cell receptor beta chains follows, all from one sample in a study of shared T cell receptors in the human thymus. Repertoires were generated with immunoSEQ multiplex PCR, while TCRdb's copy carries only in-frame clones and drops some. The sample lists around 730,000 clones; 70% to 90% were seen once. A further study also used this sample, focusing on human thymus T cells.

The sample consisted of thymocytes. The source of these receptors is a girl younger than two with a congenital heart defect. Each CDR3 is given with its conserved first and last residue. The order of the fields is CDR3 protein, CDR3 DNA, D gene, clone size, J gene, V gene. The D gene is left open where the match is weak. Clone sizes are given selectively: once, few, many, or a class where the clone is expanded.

CDR3: CASSLSGGLGPQHF; DNA: TGTGCCAGCAGTTTATCAGGGGGCCTAGGGCCCCAGCATTTT; D: TRBD1; size: NA; J: TRBJ1-5; V: TRBV28
CDR3: CASRQFGGRIAYTEAFF; DNA: TGTGCCAGCAGACAATTCGGGGGGCGAATTGCATACACTGAAGCTTTCTTT; D: NA; size: NA; J: TRBJ1-1; V: TRBV11-2
CDR3: CASQQRLAGGYEQYF; DNA: TGTGCCAGCCAACAGAGACTAGCGGGGGGCTACGAGCAGTACTTC; D: TRBD2; size: NA; J: TRBJ2-7; V: TRBV11-2
CDR3: CATSRDRGTALYEQYF; DNA: TGTGCCACCAGCAGAGATAGGGGGACAGCGCTGTACGAGCAGTACTTC; D: TRBD1; size: few; J: TRBJ2-7; V: TRBV15
CDR3: CSVELAGALETQYF; DNA: TGCAGCGTAGAACTAGCGGGCGCCCTCGAGACCCAGTACTTC; D: TRBD2; size: NA; J: TRBJ2-5; V: TRBV29-1
CDR3: CATQERQGHRRLYYGYTF; DNA: TGTGCCACCCAAGAGCGACAGGGTCATAGAAGGTTGTATTATGGCTACACCTTC; D: TRBD1; size: few; J: TRBJ1-2; V: TRBV15
CDR3: CASSLSGGRQPQHF; DNA: TGTGCCAGCAGTTTGTCAGGGGGCCGTCAGCCCCAGCATTTT; D: TRBD1; size: NA; J: TRBJ1-5; V: TRBV28
CDR3: CASSRGGTEAFF; DNA: TGTGCCAGCAGCAGGGGAGGCACTGAAGCTTTCTTT; D: NA; size: NA; J: TRBJ1-1; V: TRBV5-4
CDR3: CASNHRGSSYEQYF; DNA: TGTGCCAGCAATCACAGGGGGAGTTCCTACGAGCAGTACTTC; D: TRBD1; size: once; J: TRBJ2-7; V: TRBV6-1
CDR3: CATQTGYGQYF; DNA: TGTGCCACCCAGACAGGGTACGGGCAGTACTTC; D: TRBD1; size: NA; J: TRBJ2-7; V: TRBV28
CDR3: CASSQSLVSTPYGYTF; DNA: TGCGCCAGCAGCCAGTCCCTCGTTAGTACCCCCTATGGCTACACCTTC; D: NA; size: few; J: TRBJ1-2; V: TRBV4-1
CDR3: CASSRNSDRHEAFF; DNA: TGCGCCAGCAGCCGAAACTCGGACAGGCACGAAGCTTTCTTT; D: TRBD1; size: NA; J: TRBJ1-1; V: TRBV4-1
CDR3: CASSFAGATNEKLFF; DNA: TGTGCCAGCAGTTTCGCAGGGGCGACTAATGAAAAACTGTTTTTT; D: NA; size: once; J: TRBJ1-4; V: TRBV28
CDR3: CASGLSTDPYTEAFF; DNA: TGTGCTAGTGGTTTGTCGACTGATCCATACACTGAAGCTTTCTTT; D: NA; size: few; J: TRBJ1-1; V: TRBV12-5
CDR3: CASSPGQKNYEQYF; DNA: TGTGCCAGCAGCCCGGGACAGAAAAACTACGAGCAGTACTTC; D: TRBD1; size: NA; J: TRBJ2-7; V: TRBV11-3
CDR3: CASSVRGQEEQYF; DNA: TGTGCCAGCAGCGTAAGGGGACAAGAAGAGCAGTACTTC; D: NA; size: NA; J: TRBJ2-7; V: TRBV9
CDR3: CASSIIGGGTYNEQFF; DNA: TGTGCCAGTAGTATTATCGGCGGGGGGACCTACAATGAGCAGTTCTTC; D: TRBD2; size: NA; J: TRBJ2-1; V: TRBV19
CDR3: CASSLSPRVVQEAFF; DNA: TGTGCCAGCAGCTTGTCTCCCAGGGTAGTGCAAGAAGCTTTCTTT; D: NA; size: once; J: TRBJ1-1; V: TRBV5-4
CDR3: CASSLCGTKRDMSNQPQHF; DNA: TGTGCCAGCAGTTTATGTGGGACAAAGCGGGATATGAGCAATCAGCCCCAGCATTTT; D: NA; size: once; J: TRBJ1-5; V: TRBV28
CDR3: CASSYVGTGGYEQYF; DNA: TGTGCCAGCAGTTACGTAGGGACAGGGGGGTACGAGCAGTACTTC; D: TRBD1; size: once; J: TRBJ2-7; V: TRBV6-5
CDR3: CASSCSSIAGREHTGELFF; DNA: TGTGCCAGCAGCTGTTCTTCCATAGCGGGGCGCGAGCACACCGGGGAGCTGTTTTTT; D: TRBD2; size: once; J: TRBJ2-2; V: TRBV2
CDR3: CASSFGPTAGAENTQYF; DNA: TGCGCCAGCAGCTTCGGTCCGACGGCTGGGGCGGAAAATACGCAGTATTTT; D: NA; size: NA; J: TRBJ2-3; V: TRBV5-1
CDR3: CSDWERGGKDTQYF; DNA: TGCAGCGATTGGGAGCGGGGGGGCAAGGATACGCAGTATTTT; D: TRBD2; size: few; J: TRBJ2-3; V: TRBV29-1
CDR3: CAWRKGHGELSYGYTF; DNA: TGTGCCTGGAGGAAGGGACATGGTGAATTGTCGTATGGCTACACCTTC; D: NA; size: once; J: TRBJ1-2; V: TRBV30
CDR3: CASSHQYVPVPQAEAFF; DNA: TGTGCCAGCAGTCACCAGTACGTTCCAGTCCCCCAGGCTGAAGCTTTCTTT; D: NA; size: NA; J: TRBJ1-1; V: TRBV27
CDR3: CASSANYAGYTF; DNA: TGTGCCAGCAGCGCCAACTACGCGGGCTACACCTTC; D: NA; size: NA; J: TRBJ1-2; V: TRBV9
CDR3: CASSLGASRYTF; DNA: TGCGCCAGCAGCTTGGGTGCTAGCCGCTACACCTTC; D: NA; size: NA; J: TRBJ1-2; V: TRBV5-1
CDR3: CASRRDIQNTEAFF; DNA: TGCGCCAGCAGACGGGACATCCAGAACACTGAAGCTTTCTTT; D: NA; size: once; J: TRBJ1-1; V: TRBV5-1
CDR3: CASRTARGTEAFF; DNA: TGTGCCAGCAGGACAGCCAGGGGCACTGAAGCTTTCTTT; D: NA; size: NA; J: TRBJ1-1; V: TRBV7-2
CDR3: CATRGDRANTGELFF; DNA: TGTGCCACCAGAGGGGACAGGGCGAACACCGGGGAGCTGTTTTTT; D: TRBD1; size: NA; J: TRBJ2-2; V: TRBV15
CDR3: CASSKIQGAPVETQYF; DNA: TGTGCCAGTAGTAAGATACAGGGTGCCCCAGTAGAGACCCAGTACTTC; D: NA; size: NA; J: TRBJ2-5; V: TRBV19
CDR3: CASSQGYQGEVHFVSAGNTIYF; DNA: TGTGCCAGCAGCCAAGGGTACCAGGGGGAAGTCCATTTTGTTTCGGCAGGAAACACCATATATTTT; D: TRBD1; size: NA; J: TRBJ1-3; V: TRBV4-2
CDR3: CASSAPKGAYQETQYF; DNA: TGTGCCAGCAGCGCCCCCAAAGGGGCTTACCAAGAGACCCAGTACTTC; D: NA; size: NA; J: TRBJ2-5; V: TRBV9
CDR3: CASSQEGTGGETQYF; DNA: TGCGCCAGCAGCCAAGAGGGGACAGGGGGAGAGACCCAGTACTTC; D: TRBD1; size: NA; J: TRBJ2-5; V: TRBV4-3
CDR3: CASSLSGTDNQPQHF; DNA: TGTGCCAGCAGTTTATCCGGGACAGACAATCAGCCCCAGCATTTT; D: TRBD1; size: NA; J: TRBJ1-5; V: TRBV27
CDR3: CASSIDDRGLAKNIQYF; DNA: TGCGCCAGCAGCATAGATGACAGGGGGTTAGCCAAAAACATTCAGTACTTC; D: TRBD1; size: NA; J: TRBJ2-4; V: TRBV5-1
CDR3: CASSDVDRADEQYF; DNA: TGTGCCAGCAGTGATGTAGACAGGGCCGACGAGCAGTACTTC; D: TRBD1; size: NA; J: TRBJ2-7; V: TRBV6-1
CDR3: CASSPTEGYTGELFF; DNA: TGTGCCAGCTCACCAACTGAGGGCTATACCGGGGAGCTGTTTTTT; D: NA; size: NA; J: TRBJ2-2; V: TRBV18
CDR3: CASSPQGTSYEKLFF; DNA: TGTGCCAGCAGCCCACAGGGGACCTCTTATGAAAAACTGTTTTTT; D: TRBD1; size: once; J: TRBJ1-4; V: TRBV27
CDR3: CASSVGSGGGQPQHF; DNA: TGTGCCAGCAGCGTAGGATCCGGGGGTGGTCAGCCCCAGCATTTT; D: NA; size: NA; J: TRBJ1-5; V: TRBV9
CDR3: CASSTPDRANTYGYTF; DNA: TGTGCCAGTAGTACCCCGGACAGAGCAAACACCTATGGCTACACCTTC; D: NA; size: NA; J: TRBJ1-2; V: TRBV19
CDR3: CASSPTRPGQGSLGEATNEKLFF; DNA: TGTGCCAGCAGTCCCACCCGACCGGGACAGGGGTCTTTAGGGGAAGCAACTAATGAAAAACTGTTTTTT; D: TRBD1; size: NA; J: TRBJ1-4; V: TRBV27
CDR3: CASRSRGHEQYF; DNA: TGTGCCAGCCGAAGCAGGGGCCACGAGCAGTACTTC; D: NA; size: NA; J: TRBJ2-7; V: TRBV2
CDR3: CASSISRVKHRSDLSNQPQHF; DNA: TGTGCCAGTAGTATCTCGAGGGTGAAGCATCGCAGCGACCTTAGCAATCAGCCCCAGCATTTT; D: NA; size: NA; J: TRBJ1-5; V: TRBV19
CDR3: CASRLGVVGGNEQFF; DNA: TGTGCCAGCAGACTGGGGGTCGTGGGGGGAAATGAGCAGTTCTTC; D: NA; size: NA; J: TRBJ2-1; V: TRBV27
CDR3: CASSSTTFDRNSNQPQHF; DNA: TGTGCCAGCAGTTCTACCACCTTTGACAGAAATAGCAATCAGCCCCAGCATTTT; D: NA; size: NA; J: TRBJ1-5; V: TRBV11-2
CDR3: CASSSRPQGLNTEAFF; DNA: TGTGCCAGCAGCTCGCGCCCGCAGGGACTAAACACTGAAGCTTTCTTT; D: NA; size: NA; J: TRBJ1-1; V: TRBV7-9
CDR3: CASSQDHGGVVNTEAFF; DNA: TGTGCCAGCAGCCAAGATCATGGAGGGGTCGTAAACACTGAAGCTTTCTTT; D: NA; size: once; J: TRBJ1-1; V: TRBV14
CDR3: CATSEEPLPGTGGRNEQFF; DNA: TGTGCCACCAGCGAGGAGCCCTTACCCGGGACAGGGGGCAGGAATGAGCAGTTCTTC; D: TRBD1; size: NA; J: TRBJ2-1; V: TRBV15
CDR3: CASSYLRQAYYGYTF; DNA: TGTGCCAGCAGTTACCTAAGACAGGCGTACTATGGCTACACCTTC; D: NA; size: NA; J: TRBJ1-2; V: TRBV6-5
CDR3: CASSPPGFETQYF; DNA: TGCGCCAGCAGCCCGCCAGGGTTCGAGACCCAGTACTTC; D: NA; size: few; J: TRBJ2-5; V: TRBV4-1
CDR3: CASSAPVRGRKETQYF; DNA: TGTGCCAGCAGCGCCCCCGTCAGGGGGCGCAAAGAGACCCAGTACTTC; D: TRBD1; size: NA; J: TRBJ2-5; V: TRBV9
CDR3: CASSTNRGSEQFF; DNA: TGTGCCAGCAGCACTAATAGGGGGAGTGAGCAGTTCTTC; D: NA; size: NA; J: TRBJ2-1; V: TRBV7-2
CDR3: CASMAGFTDTQYF; DNA: TGCGCCAGCATGGCGGGGTTCACAGATACGCAGTATTTT; D: NA; size: NA; J: TRBJ2-3; V: TRBV5-1
CDR3: CASRGTGTHGYTF; DNA: TGTGCCAGCAGGGGGACAGGGACTCATGGCTACACCTTC; D: TRBD1; size: NA; J: TRBJ1-2; V: TRBV14
CDR3: CASSPEDGTAYEQYF; DNA: TGTGCCAGCAGCCCCGAGGACGGGACAGCCTACGAGCAGTACTTC; D: TRBD1; size: NA; J: TRBJ2-7; V: TRBV25-1
CDR3: CASSRRSGTGEDTEAFF; DNA: TGTGCCAGCAGCCGACGATCCGGGACAGGGGAGGACACTGAAGCTTTCTTT; D: TRBD1; size: few; J: TRBJ1-1; V: TRBV11-1